The 20 T cell receptor beta chains presented below share a single source sample, sequenced in a study of blood T cell repertoires in COVID-19. Some clones are missing from TCRdb's copy, which holds only in-frame ones; the method was immunoSEQ multiplex PCR. The table lists 290,000 or so clones, more than 85% of them singletons, with 1.3% in the top ten. Sequences were obtained from peripheral blood. These receptors all come from a man in his 70s with acute or convalescent COVID-19.

This clone has ten or more counts. V gene TRBV6-2 or TRBV6-3 combines with J gene TRBJ1-2; TRBD1 aligns across 10 bases. V shed 6 bases and J 7 bases; nucleotides not matched to a gene: 14. The length of the CDR3 is 16 residues. The germline V gene has CDR1 MNHEY and CDR2 SVGEGT. The DNA of the CDR3 is TGTGCCAGCAGCTCCGGGACAGGGGCCTCTCTTCGTGGCTACACCTTC. Translating gives CASSSGTGASLRGYTF.

In this sample, this clone turned up once. The J gene is TRBJ2-7, the V gene TRBV2; 7 bases are shared with TRBD2. The CDR3 extends over 16 amino acids. Germline CDR1 SNHLY, CDR2 FYNNEI. The junction had 9 bases not matched to a gene; V was cut back by 4 bases and J by 0 bases. In DNA form, the CDR3 reads TGTGCCAGCAGTGCGTCGGTCGGGGGGAGCTCCTACGAGCAGTACTTC. Translated, it gives CASSASVGGSSYEQYF.

The rearrangement links TRBV6-5 to TRBJ2-1, with 8 bases that match TRBD2. The CDR3 covers 13 residues. Germline CDR1 reads MNHEY; CDR2 reads SVGAGI. Trimming took 5 bases from V and 6 from J; bases not matched to a gene: 3. DNA for the CDR3: TGTGCCAGCAGTACAGGACTAGCCAATGAGCAGTTCTTC. Its translation: CASSTGLANEQFF.

The rearrangement links TRBV10-3 to TRBJ2-1; 9 bases are shared with TRBD2. V lost 3 bases and J lost 5; bases outside the gene matches: 8. CDR1 and CDR2 from the germline V gene are ENHRY and SYGVKD. CDR3 length: 16 residues. CDR3 sequence reads: CAISDPRGGRDNEQFF. The DNA of the CDR3 is TGTGCCATCAGTGACCCGCGGGGGGGTAGGGACAATGAGCAGTTCTTC.

The chain is built from TRBV18 and TRBJ2-5; a possible D gene is TRBD1 (6 bases). V gave up 4 bases and J gave up 1 base, with 13 bases separating them. Germline loops: CDR1 KGHSH, CDR2 LQKENI. This CDR3 spans 15 amino acids. CDR3 amino acids: CASSLAQGTQETQYF. In DNA form, the CDR3 reads TGTGCCAGCTCACTCGCACAGGGAACCCAAGAGACCCAGTACTTC.

J is TRBJ1-4 and V is TRBV6-4; possible D gene TRBD1, 6 bases. Trimming cost V 5 bases and J 6 bases, with 19 bases left between them. CDR1 is MRHNA and CDR2 is SNTAGT in the germline V gene. The CDR3 loop spans 16 amino acids. This chain's CDR3 is CASSPTSQGSYEKLFF. As DNA, the CDR3 is TGTGCCAGCAGTCCAACGTCCCAGGGGAGCTATGAAAAACTGTTTTTT.

In this sample, this clone turned up once. The rearrangement joins TRBV7-6 to TRBJ2-1; 8 nucleotides align to TRBD2. CDR3 length: 16 amino acids. V was clipped by 1 base and J by 9 bases; unmatched bases: 11. The germline gives CDR1 SGHVS, CDR2 FNYEAQ. As DNA, the CDR3 is TGTGCCAGCAGCTTAGTGTATGGCGGGGGGAGGAGTGAGCAGTTCTTC. This gives the protein CASSLVYGGGRSEQFF.

The chain has TRBV24-1 and TRBJ2-1, with 10 bases matching TRBD2. The CDR3 is 16 residues long. The germline V gene encodes CDR1 KGHDR and CDR2 SFDVKD. J lost 1 base, V lost 5 bases, and 4 bases had no gene match. The CDR3 loop reads CATSAVAGGSYNEQFF. In nucleotides, the CDR3 is TGTGCCACCAGTGCGGTAGCGGGAGGTTCCTACAATGAGCAGTTCTTC.

This chain connects TRBV28 to TRBJ2-1, with D maybe TRBD1 (6 bases). CDR1 and CDR2 (germline): MDHEN, SYDVKM. V was clipped by 3 bases and J by 3 bases, with 12 bases between them. This CDR3 is 15 amino acids long. CDR3 sequence reads: CASSLAGEFYNEQFF. CDR3 nucleotides: TGTGCCAGCAGTTTGGCAGGGGAATTCTACAATGAGCAGTTCTTC.

The V and J genes are TRBV5-1 and TRBJ2-2; 10 positions match TRBD1. The V gene end was trimmed by 3 bases and the J gene end by 2 bases; junction bases not matched to a gene: 4. Germline assignment: CDR1 SGHRS and CDR2 YFSETQ. There are 16 residues in the CDR3. CDR3 loop: CASSSDRGVNTGELFF. The CDR3 DNA reads as TGCGCCAGCAGCTCGGACAGGGGGGTCAACACCGGGGAGCTGTTTTTT.

The genes are TRBV28 and TRBJ1-2; perhaps TRBD1 as D (6 bases). In germline, CDR1 is MDHEN, CDR2 SYDVKM. The ends were cut back, 5 bases at V and 3 bases at J, with 10 bases in the middle. The CDR3 extends over 13 amino acids. The CDR3 DNA reads TGTGCCAGCAGTACAGGGTCGGACTATGGCTACACCTTC. Its translation is CASSTGSDYGYTF.

The V gene is TRBV6-6, the J gene TRBJ2-7; the match to TRBD2 covers 10 bases. J lost 3 bases, V lost 5 bases, and 13 bases had no gene match. This CDR3 contains 17 residues. The germline V gene has CDR1 MNHNY and CDR2 SVGAGI (reference sequence). The chain's CDR3 is CASSPSGGAGGLYEQYF. The CDR3 DNA is TGTGCCAGCAGTCCCAGCGGGGGGGCGGGAGGCCTCTACGAGCAGTACTTC.

The V and J genes are TRBV24-1 and TRBJ2-7; perhaps TRBD1 as D (6 bases). CDR1 and CDR2 from the germline V gene are KGHDR and SFDVKD. The CDR3 loop spans 15 amino acids. With 6 bases removed from V and 2 bases from J, the gap between germline ends came to 16 bases. The CDR3 DNA follows: TGTGCCACCAGTCCAAGACAGGCATTTGCCTACGAGCAGTACTTC. Protein product: CATSPRQAFAYEQYF.

Comments on this clone: The sample holds other DNA sequences that translate to the same CDR3. The chain uses TRBV12-3 or TRBV12-4 and TRBJ1-2; D is possibly TRBD1 (6 bases). The V gene lost 5 bases and the J gene lost 6 bases, with 10 bases spanning the gap. The CDR3 contains 12 residues. The CDR3 here is CASSLTGNGYTF. CDR3 coding DNA: TGTGCCAGCAGTCTGACAGGCAATGGCTACACCTTC.

The rearrangement links TRBV5-3 to TRBJ2-3, with 7 nucleotides matching TRBD1. TRBV5-3 is classed as an ORF, of uncertain function. The V and J ends lost 2 bases and 1 base, in that order; junction bases with no gene match: 10. The CDR3 totals 17 residues. CDR3 protein: CARSLRPRDRGTDTQYF. DNA of the CDR3: TGTGCCAGAAGCTTACGTCCCCGGGACAGAGGCACAGATACGCAGTATTTT.

V gene TRBV28 combines with J gene TRBJ2-7, with TRBD2 matching 7 bases. The V and J ends lost 5 bases and 7 bases, in that order; junction bases with no gene match: 11. CDR3 size: 14 residues. Germline CDR1 reads MDHEN; CDR2 reads SYDVKM. The CDR3 nucleotides are TGTGCCAGCAGTCGTTCTAGCGGATTGCGGGAGCAGTACTTC. The encoded protein is CASSRSSGLREQYF.

V usage is TRBV5-6 and J usage is TRBJ1-5; 12 positions match TRBD1. This CDR3 spans 15 amino acids. The V gene end was trimmed by 3 bases and the J gene end by 7 bases; junction bases not matched to a gene: 5. Germline V gene data show CDR1 as SGHDT and CDR2 as YYEEEE. The CDR3 is CASSSGQGAWQPQHF. The CDR3 region has the DNA TGTGCCAGCAGCTCGGGACAGGGGGCATGGCAGCCCCAGCATTTT.

The chain recombines TRBV5-1 with TRBJ1-5; a weak D match, TRBD1 (5 bases). V was shortened by 0 bases and J by 6 bases, with 13 bases between the two germline ends. CDR1 and CDR2 from the germline V gene are SGHRS and YFSETQ. The CDR3 covers 15 residues. CDR3 bases: TGCGCCAGCAGCTTGGAAGGGGCTGGAAGTCAGCCCCAGCATTTT. Protein sequence: CASSLEGAGSQPQHF.

The chain has TRBV14 and TRBJ1-6; 9 bases map to TRBD1. Germline V CDR1 and CDR2: SGHDN, FVKESK. The CDR3 has 15 residues. The ends lost 1 base at V and 10 bases at J; junction bases unmatched: 5. The CDR3, as DNA: TGTGCCAGCAGCCAAGGACAGGGGGGTTACTCACCCCTCCACTTT. It yields the protein CASSQGQGGYSPLHF.

The gene calls are TRBV4-2 and TRBJ2-1, with TRBD2 identical over 11 bases. Germline assignment: CDR1 LGHNA and CDR2 YNFKEQ. The CDR3 spans 16 residues. Trimming took 3 bases from V and 7 from J; bases not matched to a gene: 8. The CDR3 here is CASSHHGPSGRNEQFF. The CDR3 DNA reads as TGTGCCAGCAGCCACCACGGGCCTAGCGGGAGGAATGAGCAGTTCTTC.